Listed here is a single T cell receptor beta chain. Its antigen is still unknown. The PCR contained 60 Vbeta and 13 Jbeta primers. Authors' methods: Among the unique TCR beta chains that a later analysis counted, around 72 million in all, 9.5 million to 11 million were shared. TCRdb keeps only in-frame clones here, not all; method: immunoSEQ multiplex PCR. V and J calls and clone size are copied from that table; D and trimming were computed from the DNA. The sample contains over 65,000 clones, approximately 81% of which appear only once. The data stem from a study of cytomegalovirus exposure and HLA in healthy donors. The CDR3 runs 14 residues. From germline, CDR1 is SQVTM and CDR2 ANQGSEA. Trimming took 4 bases from V and 3 from J; bases not matched to a gene: 7. Study-wide results and limits: In an earlier analysis, about 90% or about 30%: the productive usage of most TCR beta V segments.

This sequence originates from a woman younger than 45 in good health and CMV-seronegative. Specimen: PBMCs. The V call is TRBV29-1, the J call TRBJ2-7, with TRBD1 identical over 9 bases. CDR3 DNA: TGCAGCGTTGCCCCCGGGACAGGGAACTACGAGCAGTACTTC. Its protein product is CSVAPGTGNYEQYF.